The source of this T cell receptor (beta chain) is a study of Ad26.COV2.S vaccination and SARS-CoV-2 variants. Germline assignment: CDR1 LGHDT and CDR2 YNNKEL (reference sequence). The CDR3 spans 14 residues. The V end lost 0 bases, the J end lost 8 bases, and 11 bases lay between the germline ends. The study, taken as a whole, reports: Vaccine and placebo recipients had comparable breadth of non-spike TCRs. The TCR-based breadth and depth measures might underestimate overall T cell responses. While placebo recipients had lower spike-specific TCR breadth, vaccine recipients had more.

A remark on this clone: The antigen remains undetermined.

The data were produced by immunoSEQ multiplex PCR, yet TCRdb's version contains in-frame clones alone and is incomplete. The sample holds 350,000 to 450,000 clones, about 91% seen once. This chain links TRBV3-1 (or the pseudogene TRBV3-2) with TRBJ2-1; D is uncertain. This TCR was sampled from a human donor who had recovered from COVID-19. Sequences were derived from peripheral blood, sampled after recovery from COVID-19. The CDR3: CASSQDSGRDEQFF. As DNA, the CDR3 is TGTGCCAGCAGCCAAGATTCTGGAAGGGATGAGCAGTTCTTC.